The 16 T cell receptor beta chains below were found in one sample sequenced in a study of memory CD4+ T cells and cytomegalovirus serostatus. Data came from immunoSEQ multiplex PCR; TCRdb stores just in-frame clones and leaves some out. The table includes roughly 86,000 clones, about four fifths detected once. The sort gate was single viable CD3+CD4+CD8-CD45RO+ cells for memory CD4+ T cells. Sequencing input: memory CD4+ T cells from blood. The receptors were gathered from an adult in good health and CMV-seropositive.

This chain uses TRBV7-2 with TRBJ2-3; tentative D call: TRBD2 (5 bases). Germline V gene sequence: CDR1 SGHTA, CDR2 FQGNSA. V lost 4 bases and J 6 bases, leaving 17 bases between the germline ends. This CDR3 has 15 residues. CDR3 sequence (DNA): TGTGCCAGCAGCTCGAGGCGTCCCCCGGGGGATACGCAGTATTTT. Amino acid sequence: CASSSRRPPGDTQYF.

The chain carries TRBV28 and TRBJ1-5; D unclear. The germline V and J ends were trimmed by 6 bases and 2 bases, with 14 bases remaining between them. The CDR3 contains 15 residues. CDR1 is MDHEN and CDR2 is SYDVKM in the germline V gene. CDR3 sequence reads: CASSSAVGGNQPQHF. DNA of the CDR3: TGTGCCAGCAGCTCTGCCGTGGGCGGCAATCAGCCCCAGCATTTT.

The rearrangement links TRBV5-1 to TRBJ1-5, with 7 nucleotides matching TRBD1. V trimming: 0 bases; J trimming: 7 bases; junction bases outside the gene matches: 4. This CDR3 comprises 14 residues. Looked up from germline, CDR1 is SGHRS and CDR2 is YFSETQ. The CDR3 DNA follows: TGCGCCAGCAGCTTGGGGACAGGCTTGCAGCCCCAGCATTTT. Encoded protein: CASSLGTGLQPQHF.

This clone was seen once. The rearrangement uses TRBV19 and TRBJ2-1; the match to TRBD2 covers 16 bases. Trimming cost V 4 bases and J 8 bases; bases outside gene matches: 11. The CDR3 totals 18 residues. Germline V gene data show CDR1 as LNHDA and CDR2 as SQIVND (reference sequence). CDR3 sequence reads: CASSKGTSGRARRDEQFF. DNA for the CDR3: TGTGCCAGTAGTAAGGGGACTAGCGGGAGGGCCAGAAGGGATGAGCAGTTCTTC.

The V and J genes are TRBV27 and TRBJ1-2; 9 nucleotides line up with TRBD1. Germline V gene data show CDR1 as MNHEY and CDR2 as SMNVEV (reference sequence). Trimming cost V 2 bases and J 0 bases; bases outside gene matches: 16. CDR3 size: 20 residues. DNA of the CDR3: TGTGCCAGCAGTTTAGGCTGGGGGACAGGGACGGATAGGTCTAACTATGGCTACACCTTC. This gives the protein CASSLGWGTGTDRSNYGYTF.

This clone has a handful of counts. The chain is built from TRBV4-2 and TRBJ2-3; 7 nucleotides match TRBD2. The CDR3 runs 15 residues. Trimming cost V 0 bases and J 6 bases; bases outside gene matches: 6. Per the germline V gene, CDR1 is LGHNA and CDR2 is YNFKEQ. The CDR3, as DNA: TGTGCCAGCAGCCAAGACTTCTGGGGAGGGGATACGCAGTATTTT. Its protein product is CASSQDFWGGDTQYF.

The chain carries TRBV7-2 and TRBJ1-3, with unresolved D. Germline V gene sequence: CDR1 SGHTA, CDR2 FQGNSA. Trimming left V 3 bases short and J 2 bases short, with 14 bases between. The CDR3 covers 16 residues. The CDR3 region is CASSFAGPPTGNTIYF. The CDR3 DNA reads TGTGCCAGCAGCTTCGCTGGCCCCCCCACTGGAAACACCATATATTTT.

This chain connects TRBV7-9 to TRBJ1-3, with 7 bases aligning to TRBD1. Germline CDR1 and CDR2: SEHNR and FQNEAQ (reference sequence). The CDR3 is 13 residues long. The V and J ends lost 6 bases and 3 bases, in that order; junction bases with no gene match: 2. CDR3 protein: CASRRQGGNTIYF. For the CDR3, the DNA is TGTGCCAGCAGACGACAGGGTGGAAACACCATATATTTT.

This chain connects TRBV10-3 to TRBJ1-2; D is uncertain. The CDR3 consists of 14 residues. V was pared by 10 bases and J by 4 bases, with 19 bases between. In germline, CDR1 is ENHRY, CDR2 SYGVKD. As DNA, the CDR3 is TGTGCCACCGGCAACACGACGATAACCTATGGCTACACCTTC. Encoded protein: CATGNTTITYGYTF.

The gene calls are TRBV19 and TRBJ1-5; D unresolved. CDR3 length: 13 residues. Trimming left V 7 bases short and J 6 bases short, with 13 bases between. CDR1 and CDR2 from the germline V gene are LNHDA and SQIVND (reference sequence). CDR3 coding DNA: TGTGCCAGTACGTTTGAGGGTTCTCAGCCCCAGCATTTT. This encodes CASTFEGSQPQHF.

In its sample, this clone was seen once. V gene TRBV28 combines with J gene TRBJ1-5; tentatively, D is TRBD1 (6 bases). Germline V gene sequence: CDR1 MDHEN, CDR2 SYDVKM. The CDR3 is made up of 13 amino acids. V was clipped by 7 bases and J by 9 bases, with 16 bases between them. In nucleotides, the CDR3 is TGTGCCAGCAACTCCCAACAGGGACTGCCCCAGCATTTT. Encoded protein: CASNSQQGLPQHF.

This chain connects TRBV6-1 to TRBJ2-4; D not certain. Per germline, CDR1 MNHNS and CDR2 SASEGT. The CDR3 runs 14 residues. V lost 3 bases, J lost 0 bases, and 6 bases lay in between. CDR3 in DNA: TGTGCCAGCAGTGATGGGATAGCCAAAAACATTCAGTACTTC. Translated: CASSDGIAKNIQYF.

V and J are TRBV10-2 and TRBJ2-3, with 7 positions matching TRBD1. The germline CDR1 and CDR2 sequences are WSHSY and SAAADI. J was trimmed by 8 bases and V by 2 bases; bases with no gene match: 7. This CDR3 comprises 14 residues. CDR3 DNA: TGCGCCAGCAGTGAGGAGGGGACAGCCGCTACGCAGTATTTT. The encoded protein is CASSEEGTAATQYF.

The chain is built from TRBV2 and TRBJ2-7; 8 bases match TRBD2. The CDR3 has 15 amino acids. From germline, CDR1 is SNHLY and CDR2 FYNNEI. Trimming took 9 bases from V and 0 from J; bases not matched to a gene: 10. CDR3 sequence: CARTLAGSSSYEQYF. CDR3 bases: TGTGCCAGGACTTTAGCGGGATCAAGCTCCTACGAGCAGTACTTC.

The rearrangement uses TRBV6-6 and TRBJ2-7; tentatively, D is TRBD2 (5 bases). Germline V gives CDR1 MNHNY, CDR2 SVGAGI (reference sequence). Trimming cost V 2 bases and J 4 bases, with 12 bases left between them. The CDR3 spans 14 residues. The CDR3 spells CASSYEFGGYEQYF. CDR3 DNA: TGTGCCAGCAGTTACGAGTTTGGCGGGTACGAGCAGTACTTC.

The V call is TRBV5-6, the J call TRBJ2-5; D not resolved. The CDR3 totals 13 residues. Germline V lookup: CDR1 SGHDT, CDR2 YYEEEE. Trimming stripped 0 bases from V and 7 bases from J, with 10 bases between. CDR3 coding DNA: TGTGCCAGCAGCTTGGGGGGTATTGGGACCCAGTACTTC. Protein product: CASSLGGIGTQYF.